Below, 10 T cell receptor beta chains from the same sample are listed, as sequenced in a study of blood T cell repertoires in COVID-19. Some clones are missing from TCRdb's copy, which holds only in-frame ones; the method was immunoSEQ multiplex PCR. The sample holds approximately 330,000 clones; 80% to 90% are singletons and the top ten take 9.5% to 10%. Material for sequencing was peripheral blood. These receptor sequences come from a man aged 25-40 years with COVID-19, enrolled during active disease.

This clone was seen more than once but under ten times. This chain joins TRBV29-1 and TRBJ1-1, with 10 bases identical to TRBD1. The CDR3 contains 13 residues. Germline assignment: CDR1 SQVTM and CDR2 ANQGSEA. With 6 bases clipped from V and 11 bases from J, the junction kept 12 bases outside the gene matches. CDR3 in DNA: TGCAGCGTGGCGGCCGGACAGGGGGTCGGGGCTTTCTTT. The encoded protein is CSVAAGQGVGAFF.

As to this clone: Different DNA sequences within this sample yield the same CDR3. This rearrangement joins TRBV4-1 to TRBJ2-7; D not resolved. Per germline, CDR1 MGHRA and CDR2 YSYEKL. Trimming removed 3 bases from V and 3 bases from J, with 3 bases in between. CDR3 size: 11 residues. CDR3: CASSHNYEQYF. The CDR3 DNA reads TGCGCCAGCAGCCACAACTACGAGCAGTACTTC.

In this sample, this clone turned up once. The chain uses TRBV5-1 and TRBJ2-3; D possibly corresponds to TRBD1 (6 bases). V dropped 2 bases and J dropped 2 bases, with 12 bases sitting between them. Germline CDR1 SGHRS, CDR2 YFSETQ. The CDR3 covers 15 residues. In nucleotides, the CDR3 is TGCGCCAGCAGCTTCCGGGACACCTTCACAGATACGCAGTATTTT. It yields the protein CASSFRDTFTDTQYF.

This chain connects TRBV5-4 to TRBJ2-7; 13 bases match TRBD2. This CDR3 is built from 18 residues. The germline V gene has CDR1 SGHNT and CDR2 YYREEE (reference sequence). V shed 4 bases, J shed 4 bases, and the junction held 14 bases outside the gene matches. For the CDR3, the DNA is TGTGCCAGCAGCATCGGGACTAGCGGGGTACCACACTTGTACGAGCAGTACTTC. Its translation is CASSIGTSGVPHLYEQYF.

The CDR3: CASSFLGAEYQETQYF. The CDR3 DNA sequence: TGCGCCAGCAGCTTCCTTGGAGCAGAGTACCAAGAGACCCAGTACTTC. The rearrangement links TRBV5-1 to TRBJ2-5; D not certain. CDR3 length: 16 residues. Germline V gene data show CDR1 as SGHRS and CDR2 as YFSETQ. Trimming left V 2 bases short and J 0 bases short, with 14 bases between.

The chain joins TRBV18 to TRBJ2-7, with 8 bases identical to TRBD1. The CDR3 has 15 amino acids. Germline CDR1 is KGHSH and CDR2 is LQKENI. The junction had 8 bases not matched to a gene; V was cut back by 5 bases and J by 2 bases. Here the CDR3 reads CASSTDRGPPYEQYF. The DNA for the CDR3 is TGTGCCAGCTCAACCGACAGGGGTCCTCCCTACGAGCAGTACTTC.

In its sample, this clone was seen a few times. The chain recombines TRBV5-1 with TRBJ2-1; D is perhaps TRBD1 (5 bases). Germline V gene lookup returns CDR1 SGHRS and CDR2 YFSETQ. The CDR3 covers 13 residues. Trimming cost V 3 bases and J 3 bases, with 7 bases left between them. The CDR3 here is CASSYDSYNEQFF. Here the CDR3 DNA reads TGCGCCAGCAGCTACGACAGCTACAATGAGCAGTTCTTC.

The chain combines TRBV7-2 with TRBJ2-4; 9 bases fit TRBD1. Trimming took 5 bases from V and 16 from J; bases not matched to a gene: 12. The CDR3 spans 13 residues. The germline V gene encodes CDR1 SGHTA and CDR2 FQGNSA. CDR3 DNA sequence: TGTGCCAGCAGCATAGGACGGACAGGGGCCTCTTACTTC. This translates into CASSIGRTGASYF.

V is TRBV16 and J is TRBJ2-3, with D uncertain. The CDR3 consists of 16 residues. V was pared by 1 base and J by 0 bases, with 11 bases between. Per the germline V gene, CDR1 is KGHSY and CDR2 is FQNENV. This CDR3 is CASSQFSAGSTDTQYF. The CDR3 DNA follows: TGTGCCAGCAGCCAATTCTCTGCAGGTAGCACAGATACGCAGTATTTT. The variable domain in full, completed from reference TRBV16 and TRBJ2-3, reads GEEVAQTPKHLVRGEGQKAKLYCAPIKGHSYVFWYQQVLKNEFKFLISFQNENVFDETGMPKERFSAKCLPNSPCSLEIQATKLEDSAVYFCASSQFSAGSTDTQYFGPGTRLTVL.

Written as DNA, the CDR3 is TGTGCCAGCAGTACAGGTATATCGCGTATCGAGCAGTACTTC. Its translation is CASSTGISRIEQYF. This chain links TRBV6-2 or TRBV6-3 with TRBJ2-7; D possibly corresponds to TRBD1 (5 bases). The V end lost 5 bases, the J end lost 6 bases, and 17 bases lay between the germline ends. The CDR3 length is 14 residues. The germline CDR1 and CDR2 sequences are MNHEY and SVGEGT.